The rows below give T cell receptor gamma chains drawn from one sample of a study of intestinal T cells in coeliac disease. TCRdb re-analyzed the multiplex PCR reads via CATT. The table shows 1,500 to 2,000 gamma-chain clones, with around half occurring only once. Sample: a duodenal biopsy. These TCRs come from a human donor with celiac disease. CDR3s include the opening cysteine and the closing phenylalanine or tryptophan. Fields, in order: J gene, V gene, clone size, CDR3 protein, CDR3 DNA. Clone sizes are given selectively: once, few, many, or a class where the clone is expanded.

TRGJ1/TRGJ2,TRGV8,few,CATWDPNYYKKLF,TGTGCCACCTGGGACCCGAATTATTATAAGAAACTCTTT
TRGJ1/TRGJ2,TRGV8,NA,CATWDIGALYKKLF,TGTGCCACCTGGGATATTGGGGCCCTCTATAAGAAACTCTTT
TRGJP2,TRGV2,NA,CATWGGNSSDWIKTF,TGTGCCACCTGGGGAGGGAATAGTAGTGATTGGATCAAGACGTTT
TRGJ1/TRGJ2,TRGV11,NA,CACWTSPFNYYKKLF,TGTGCCTGCTGGACTTCCCCCTTCAATTATTATAAGAAACTCTTT
TRGJP1,TRGV10,few,CAAWELEDTTGWFKIF,TGTGCTGCGTGGGAGTTGGAAGATACCACTGGTTGGTTCAAGATATTT
TRGJ1/TRGJ2,TRGV2,NA,CADLGGNYYKKLF,TGTGCCGACCTGGGAGGGAATTATTATAAGAAACTCTTT
TRGJP1,TRGV8,NA,CATWDRPRWFKIF,TGTGCCACCTGGGATAGGCCCCGTTGGTTCAAGATATTT
TRGJP1,TRGV10,few,CATGWFKIF,TGCGCTACTGGTTGGTTCAAGATATTT
TRGJ1/TRGJ2,TRGV3,NA,CATWSGGYKKLF,TGTGCCACCTGGTCCGGCGGGTATAAGAAACTCTTT
TRGJ1/TRGJ2,TRGV2,NA,CATWDGTLLRKLF,TGTGCCACCTGGGACGGGACGTTACTAAGAAAACTCTTT
TRGJ1/TRGJ2,TRGV2,few,CATWDGRGKLF,TGTGCCACCTGGGACGGGCGGGGGAAACTCTTT
TRGJP1,TRGV10,NA,CAAWSQSGWFKIF,TGTGCTGCGTGGTCCCAGAGCGGTTGGTTCAAGATATTT
TRGJ1/TRGJ2,TRGV9,NA,CALWEVLVNYYKKLF,TGTGCCTTGTGGGAGGTGCTTGTGAATTATTATAAGAAACTCTTT
TRGJ1/TRGJ2,TRGV10,few,CAVWDYLGSEKLF,TGTGCTGTGTGGGATTATCTGGGTAGTGAGAAACTCTTT
TRGJP2,TRGV2,NA,CATWGPGSDWIKTF,TGTGCCACCTGGGGACCGGGTAGTGATTGGATCAAGACGTTT
TRGJ1/TRGJ2,TRGV10,large,CAAWGDYYKKLF,TGTGCTGCGTGGGGTGATTATTATAAGAAACTCTTT
TRGJP1,TRGV9,large,CALWEVRSRATGWFKIF,TGTGCCTTGTGGGAGGTGCGAAGCCGGGCCACTGGTTGGTTCAAGATATTT
TRGJP1,TRGV10,large,CAAWDPLPHTTGWFKIF,TGTGCTGCGTGGGATCCCCTACCGCATACCACTGGTTGGTTCAAGATATTT
TRGJP1,TRGV9,once,CALWEAPDTTGWFKIF,TGTGCCTTGTGGGAGGCCCCGGATACCACTGGTTGGTTCAAGATATTT
TRGJ1/TRGJ2,TRGV2,NA,CATWDEGGGNLF,TGTGCCACCTGGGACGAGGGCGGGGGAAATCTCTTT
TRGJP1,TRGV2,large,CATWWGTTGWFKIF,TGTGCCACCTGGTGGGGGACCACTGGTTGGTTCAAGATATTT
TRGJ1/TRGJ2,TRGV9,NA,CALVGGYYKKLF,TGTGCCTTGGTGGGAGGATATTATAAGAAACTCTTT
TRGJ1/TRGJ2,TRGV9,NA,CALWPRGYYKKLF,TGTGCCTTGTGGCCCCGAGGGTATTATAAGAAACTCTTT
TRGJP2,TRGV3,NA,CATWDRGRDWIKTF,TGTGCCACCTGGGACCGAGGACGTGATTGGATCAAGACGTTT
TRGJ1/TRGJ2,TRGV8,NA,CATWDRGGIWKLF,TGTGCCACCTGGGACAGGGGGGGAATATGGAAACTCTTT
TRGJP1,TRGV2,NA,CATRDGPPGWFKIF,TGTGCCACCCGGGACGGGCCCCCTGGTTGGTTCAAGATATTT
TRGJ1/TRGJ2,TRGV2,NA,CATWDGPDYYKKLF,TGTGCCACCTGGGACGGGCCTGATTATTATAAGAAACTCTTT
TRGJP1,TRGV10,large,CAAWEAHTTGWFKIF,TGTGCTGCGTGGGAAGCTCATACCACTGGTTGGTTCAAGATATTT
TRGJP1,TRGV3,few,CATWDRRGTTGWFKIF,TGTGCCACCTGGGACAGGAGGGGGACCACTGGTTGGTTCAAGATATTT
TRGJ1/TRGJ2,TRGV10,NA,CAAWSGGVKLF,TGTGCTGCGTGGAGTGGTGGGGTGAAACTCTTT